These 5 T cell receptor beta chains were all obtained from the same sample, sequenced in a study of regulatory T cells in long-lasting Graves disease. Combining iRepertoire HTBI primers with Arm-PCR of CDR3 regions, the authors built TCR beta libraries. TCRdb passed the multiplex PCR reads through MiXCR, listing each CDR3 protein once. The sample has 650,000 to 700,000 distinct CDR3 sequences; around 30% are singletons. Time point meaning: persistent/refractory GD, antithyroid drugs over 5 years with positive TRAb. Construction of the TCR library relied on RNA isolated from PBMCs. The sample in question was peripheral blood mononuclear cells (PBMCs), obtained when the disease was refractory, from a patient treated with antithyroid drugs. All receptors derive from a female donor with Graves disease.

The chain uses TRBV10-3 and TRBJ1-5, with D unclear. The CDR3 loop spans 14 amino acids. Deletions cut 6 bases from V and 0 bases from J, with 9 bases between. CDR1 and CDR2 (germline): ENHRY, SYGVKD. The CDR3 region has the DNA TGTGCCATCAGCTTTACGAGTAGCAATCAGCCCCAGCATTTT. Encoded protein: CAISFTSSNQPQHF.

This chain links TRBV5-1 with TRBJ2-2; D is uncertain. Germline loops: CDR1 SGHRS, CDR2 YFSETQ. CDR3 length: 14 amino acids. Trimming took 2 bases from V and 6 from J, leaving 11 bases between them. The CDR3 reads CASSFSRSAGELFF. CDR3 nucleotide sequence: TGCGCCAGCAGCTTTAGCCGTTCGGCCGGGGAGCTGTTTTTT.

The table lists this clonotype with a few counts. The chain joins TRBV18 to TRBJ2-7; D gene uncertain. The CDR3 has 12 amino acids. CDR1 KGHSH and CDR2 LQKENI come from the germline V gene. V lost 0 bases and J lost 5, with 5 bases in between. CDR3 region: CASSPPGHEQYF. In DNA, the CDR3 is TGTGCCAGCTCACCACCAGGGCACGAGCAGTACTTC.

This clonotype was seen repeatedly, ten times or more. The V call is TRBV28, the J call TRBJ1-6; perhaps TRBD1 as D (5 bases). The CDR3 contains 15 residues. Germline assignment: CDR1 MDHEN and CDR2 SYDVKM. With 8 bases removed from V and 7 bases from J, the gap between germline ends came to 18 bases. CDR3 DNA: TGTGCCAGCGGAGGGTTACGGGGGAGCAATTCACCCCTCCACTTT. Encoded protein: CASGGLRGSNSPLHF. Filled out from reference TRBV28 and TRBJ1-6, the complete variable domain reads DVKVTQSSRYLVKRTGEKVFLECVQDMDHENMFWYRQDPGLGLRLIYFSYDVKMKEKGDIPEGYSVSREKKERFSLILESASTNQTSMYLCASGGLRGSNSPLHFGNGTRLTVT.

V is TRBV9 and J is TRBJ2-5, with a tentative D call TRBD1 (7 bases). The CDR3 contains 16 residues. V dropped 4 bases and J dropped 0 bases, with 16 bases sitting between them. CDR1 and CDR2 (germline): SGDLS, YYNGEE. The CDR3 sequence: CASSPAEGAYQETQYF. The CDR3 DNA follows: TGTGCCAGCAGCCCGGCGGAGGGGGCCTACCAAGAGACCCAGTACTTC.